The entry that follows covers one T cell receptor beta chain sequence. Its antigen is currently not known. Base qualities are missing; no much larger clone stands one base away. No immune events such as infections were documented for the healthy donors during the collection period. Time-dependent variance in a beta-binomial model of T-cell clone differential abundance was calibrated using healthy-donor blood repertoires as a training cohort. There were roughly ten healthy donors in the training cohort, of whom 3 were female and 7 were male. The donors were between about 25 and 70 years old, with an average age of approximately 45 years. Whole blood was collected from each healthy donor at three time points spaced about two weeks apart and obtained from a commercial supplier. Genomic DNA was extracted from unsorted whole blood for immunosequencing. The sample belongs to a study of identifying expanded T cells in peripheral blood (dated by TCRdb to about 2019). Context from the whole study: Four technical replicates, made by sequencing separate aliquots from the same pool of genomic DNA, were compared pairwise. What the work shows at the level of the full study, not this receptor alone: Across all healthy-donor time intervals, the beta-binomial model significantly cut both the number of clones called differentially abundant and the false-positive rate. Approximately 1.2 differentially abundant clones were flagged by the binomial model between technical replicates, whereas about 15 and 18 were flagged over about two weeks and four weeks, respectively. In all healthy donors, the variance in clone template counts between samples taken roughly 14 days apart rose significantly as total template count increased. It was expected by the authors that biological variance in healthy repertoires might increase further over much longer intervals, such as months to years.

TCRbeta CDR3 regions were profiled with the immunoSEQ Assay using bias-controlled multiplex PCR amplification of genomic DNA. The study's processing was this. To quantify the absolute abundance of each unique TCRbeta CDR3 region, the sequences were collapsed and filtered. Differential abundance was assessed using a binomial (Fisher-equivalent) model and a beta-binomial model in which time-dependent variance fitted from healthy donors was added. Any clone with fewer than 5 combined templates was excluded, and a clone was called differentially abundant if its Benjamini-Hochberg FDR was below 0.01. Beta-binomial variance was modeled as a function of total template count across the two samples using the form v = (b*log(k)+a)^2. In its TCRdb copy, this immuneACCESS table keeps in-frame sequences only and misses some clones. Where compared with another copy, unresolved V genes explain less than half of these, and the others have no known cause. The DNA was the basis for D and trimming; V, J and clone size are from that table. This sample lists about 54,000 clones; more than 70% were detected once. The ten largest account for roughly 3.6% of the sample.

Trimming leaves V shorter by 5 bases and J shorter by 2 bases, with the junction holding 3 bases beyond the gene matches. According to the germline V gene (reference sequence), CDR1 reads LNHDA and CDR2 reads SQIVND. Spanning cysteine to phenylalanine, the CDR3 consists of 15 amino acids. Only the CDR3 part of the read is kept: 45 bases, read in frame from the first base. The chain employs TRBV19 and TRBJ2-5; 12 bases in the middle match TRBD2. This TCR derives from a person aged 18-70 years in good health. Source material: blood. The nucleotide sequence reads TGTGCCAGTAGTCGGACTAGCGGGATTCAAGAGACCCAGTACTTC. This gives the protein CASSRTSGIQETQYF.